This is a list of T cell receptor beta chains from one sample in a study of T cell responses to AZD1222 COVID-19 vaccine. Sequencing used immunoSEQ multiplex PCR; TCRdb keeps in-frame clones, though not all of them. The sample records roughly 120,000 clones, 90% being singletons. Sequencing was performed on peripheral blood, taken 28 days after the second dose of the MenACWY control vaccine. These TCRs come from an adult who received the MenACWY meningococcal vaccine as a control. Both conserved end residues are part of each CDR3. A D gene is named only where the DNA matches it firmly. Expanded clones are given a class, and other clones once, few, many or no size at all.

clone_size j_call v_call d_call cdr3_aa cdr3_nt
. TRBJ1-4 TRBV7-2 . CASSIGQTPTNEKLFF TGTGCCAGCAGCATAGGACAGACTCCAACTAATGAAAAACTGTTTTTT
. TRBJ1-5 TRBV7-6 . CASSNLGGSYYQPQHF TGTGCCAGCAGCAATTTGGGGGGTAGTTACTATCAGCCCCAGCATTTT
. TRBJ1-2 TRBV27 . CATAVGGFPYGYTF TGTGCCACCGCGGTCGGGGGCTTCCCCTATGGCTACACCTTC
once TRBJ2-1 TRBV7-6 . CASSSTSLSGNEQFF TGTGCCAGCAGCTCCACTAGCTTGTCGGGGAATGAGCAGTTCTTC
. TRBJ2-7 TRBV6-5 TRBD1 CASSRAGGLYEQYF TGTGCCAGCTCTAGGGCAGGGGGCCTCTACGAGCAGTACTTC
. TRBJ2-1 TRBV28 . CASRKDNNEQFF TGTGCCAGCAGAAAGGACAACAATGAGCAGTTCTTC
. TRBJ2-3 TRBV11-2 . CASSLTTSTDTQYF TGTGCCAGCAGCTTAACCACTAGCACAGATACGCAGTATTTT
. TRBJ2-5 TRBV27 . CASSLQGETQYF TGTGCCAGCAGCCTACAGGGAGAGACCCAGTACTTC
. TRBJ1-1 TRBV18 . CASSHTLNTEAFF TGTGCCAGCTCACACACTTTGAACACTGAAGCTTTCTTT
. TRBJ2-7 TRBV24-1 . CATGGLTGEQYF TGTGCCACCGGAGGGTTGACAGGCGAGCAGTACTTC
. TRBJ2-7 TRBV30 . CAWSVLVASGGEQYF TGTGCCTGGAGTGTACTGGTTGCGAGTGGGGGCGAGCAGTACTTC
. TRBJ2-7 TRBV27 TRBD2 CASSSLLAGGPYEQYF TGTGCCAGCAGTTCCTTACTAGCGGGAGGGCCCTACGAGCAGTACTTC
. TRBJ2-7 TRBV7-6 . CASSLGSGSLHEQYF TGTGCCAGCAGCTTAGGTTCTGGGTCTCTCCACGAGCAGTACTTC
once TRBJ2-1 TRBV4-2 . CASSQEWVASYNEQFF TGTGCCAGCAGCCAAGAGTGGGTCGCCTCCTACAATGAGCAGTTCTTC
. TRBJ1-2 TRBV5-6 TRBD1 CASSRTGYANGYTF TGTGCCAGCAGCAGGACAGGGTATGCGAATGGCTACACCTTC
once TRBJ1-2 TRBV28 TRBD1 CASSPPPGQGVHGYTF TGTGCCAGCAGTCCTCCCCCGGGACAGGGGGTTCATGGCTACACCTTC
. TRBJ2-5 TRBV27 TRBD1 CASSGQERSQYF TGTGCCAGCAGTGGACAGGAGAGATCCCAGTACTTC
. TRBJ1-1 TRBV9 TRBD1 CASSPRGQGTVNTEAFF TGTGCCAGCAGCCCTCGGGGACAGGGCACAGTGAACACTGAAGCTTTCTTT
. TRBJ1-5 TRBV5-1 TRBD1 CASSFDRGHEGNQPQHF TGCGCCAGCAGCTTTGACAGGGGACATGAAGGCAATCAGCCCCAGCATTTT
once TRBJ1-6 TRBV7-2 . CASSLDAPRYNSPLHF TGTGCCAGCAGCTTAGATGCCCCACGCTATAATTCACCCCTCCACTTT
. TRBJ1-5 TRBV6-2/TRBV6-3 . CASSYMSVNQPQHF TGTGCCAGCAGTTACATGTCAGTCAATCAGCCCCAGCATTTT
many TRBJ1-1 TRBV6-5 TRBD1 CASSLGQGNTEAFF TGTGCCAGCAGCCTGGGACAGGGGAACACTGAAGCTTTCTTT
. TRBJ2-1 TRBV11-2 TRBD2 CASSSGLAGVAEQFF TGTGCCAGCAGTTCCGGACTAGCGGGAGTCGCTGAGCAGTTCTTC
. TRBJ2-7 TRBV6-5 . CASSRDSQLYEQYF TGTGCCAGCAGCCGGGACTCCCAACTGTACGAGCAGTACTTC
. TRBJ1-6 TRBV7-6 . CASSLSTNSPLHF TGTGCCAGCAGCTTAAGTACTAATTCACCCCTCCACTTT
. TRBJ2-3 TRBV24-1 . CATSAGSTDTQYF TGTGCCACCAGTGCGGGTAGCACAGATACGCAGTATTTT
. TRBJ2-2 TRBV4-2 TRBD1 CASRSPGQGASGELFF TGTGCCAGCAGGTCGCCGGGACAGGGGGCATCCGGGGAGCTGTTTTTT
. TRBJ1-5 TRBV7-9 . CASGTGFGQPQHF TGTGCCAGCGGAACAGGGTTCGGTCAGCCCCAGCATTTT
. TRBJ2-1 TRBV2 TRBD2 CASTPGGGIYNEQFF TGTGCCAGCACCCCCGGCGGGGGGATCTACAATGAGCAGTTCTTC
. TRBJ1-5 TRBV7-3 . CASSRGGNQPQHF TGTGCCAGCTCCCGAGGAGGCAATCAGCCCCAGCATTTT